This passage covers 32 T cell receptor beta chains from one sample sequenced in a study of blood T cells in healthy people across ages. The second PCR ran about 6 to 11 cycles with a sample-barcoded 5' primer and J-beta primers. TCRdb re-derived calls from the 5' RACE reads in MiXCR, one entry per CDR3 protein. The sample includes 750,000 to 950,000 distinct CDR3 sequences, around 29% of them seen just once. These sequences were also reported in another study, on T cells of mothers and their children.

The sequenced sample consisted of blood. The receptors originated from a woman between 40 and 55 years old in good health.

This clonotype appeared a few times. The chain has TRBV12-3 or TRBV12-4 and TRBJ1-5; unclear D gene. Trimming pared 4 bases from V and 0 bases from J, leaving 13 bases between. CDR3 size: 16 residues. The CDR3 DNA follows: TGTGCCAGCAGTTCCTCTCGACACGTTAGCAATCAGCCCCAGCATTTT. Amino acids: CASSSSRHVSNQPQHF.

This clonotype was detected only a few times. One junction end disagrees with the germline gene, perhaps due to a read error. The genes are TRBV7-2 and TRBJ2-7; D is unclear. This CDR3 spans 16 amino acids. Germline lookup yields CDR1 SGHTA and CDR2 FQGNSA. For the CDR3, the DNA is TGTGCCAACAGCTTAGGTCGCTGGGGTCACTCCTACGAGCAGTACTTC. Translated: CANSLGRWGHSYEQYF.

This clonotype was recorded many times. The chain couples TRBV6-5 to TRBJ1-4; D call uncertain. The CDR3 is 19 amino acids. Per the germline V gene, CDR1 is MNHEY and CDR2 is SVGAGI. Trimming removed 2 bases at V and 0 bases at J, with 19 bases between. Here the CDR3 reads CASSYVSRARPATNEKLFF. DNA for the CDR3: TGTGCCAGCAGTTACGTTTCGAGGGCTAGGCCAGCAACTAATGAAAAACTGTTTTTT.

V and J are TRBV2 and TRBJ2-7; no clear D. The CDR3 has 14 amino acids. Germline lookup yields CDR1 SNHLY and CDR2 FYNNEI. Trimming took off 7 bases at V and 0 bases at J, with 13 bases between the two ends. The CDR3, as DNA: TGTGCCAGCACTTTTATGAGGTCCTCCTACGAGCAGTACTTC. Amino acids: CASTFMRSSYEQYF.

This rearrangement joins TRBV29-1 to TRBJ1-5; D possibly corresponds to TRBD1 (5 bases). Germline CDR1 reads SQVTM; CDR2 reads ANQGSEA. The CDR3 length is 13 residues. With 7 bases removed from V and 0 bases from J, the gap between germline ends came to 10 bases. CDR3: CSENRFSNQPQHF. The CDR3 DNA reads TGCAGCGAAAACAGGTTTAGCAATCAGCCCCAGCATTTT.

V usage is TRBV20-1 and J usage is TRBJ2-5, with TRBD1 matching over 11 bases. The tail of the sequence fits TRBJ2-7 better, so the J call may be wrong. The germline CDR1 and CDR2 sequences are DFQATT and SNEGSKA (reference sequence). The CDR3 covers 14 residues. CDR3 nucleotides: TGCAGTGCCCACGGGACAGGGGGGTCGCGCGAGCAGTACTTC. Encoded protein: CSAHGTGGSREQYF.

V is TRBV29-1 and J is TRBJ1-2, with 9 bases aligning to TRBD1. Germline CDR1 and CDR2: SQVTM and ANQGSEA. Trimming took 5 bases from V and 4 from J; bases not matched to a gene: 5. The CDR3 length is 13 residues. This CDR3 is CSVPGTGFYGYTF. Here the CDR3 DNA reads TGCAGCGTTCCCGGGACAGGGTTCTATGGCTACACCTTC.

This clonotype has only a few counts. A junction end diverges from the germline sequence, so it may reflect a read error. V and J are TRBV12-3 or TRBV12-4 and TRBJ2-3; D uncertain. CDR3 length: 13 residues. CDR3 in amino acids: CTSSTSETDTQYF. Written as DNA, the CDR3 is TGTACCAGCAGCACCTCAGAGACAGATACGCAGTATTTT.

This clonotype was counted many times. This rearrangement joins TRBV7-2 to TRBJ1-5; no clear D. V was trimmed by 5 bases and J by 0 bases, leaving 8 bases between them. The CDR3 runs 14 residues. CDR1 SGHTA and CDR2 FQGNSA come from the germline V gene. CDR3 in amino acids: CASSLGISNQPQHF. CDR3 in DNA: TGTGCCAGCAGCCTTGGGATTAGCAATCAGCCCCAGCATTTT.

The V and J genes are TRBV2 and TRBJ1-5; no clear D gene. The ends were cut back, 0 bases at V and 9 bases at J, with 9 bases in the middle. The V gene's germline CDR1 is SNHLY and CDR2 FYNNEI. The CDR3 totals 13 residues. CDR3 sequence: CASSEAPGLPQHF. The DNA of the CDR3 is TGTGCCAGCAGTGAAGCTCCGGGCTTGCCCCAGCATTTT.

The CDR3 spells CASSFRDSGSPLHF. Here the CDR3 DNA reads TGTGCCAGCAGCTTCCGGGACTCTGGCTCACCCCTCCACTTT. V gene TRBV5-4 combines with J gene TRBJ1-6, with a weak D call TRBD1 (5 bases). Trimming left V 2 bases short and J 10 bases short, with 13 bases between. This CDR3 has 14 amino acids. Germline CDR1 is SGHNT and CDR2 is YYREEE (reference sequence).

This clonotype was detected a few times. The chain recombines TRBV6-6 with TRBJ1-1; D not certain. Trimming took off 7 bases at V and 0 bases at J, with 12 bases between the two ends. Germline-derived CDR1 and CDR2 are MNHNY and SVGAGI (reference sequence). The CDR3 covers 14 residues. In DNA, the CDR3 is TGTGCCAGCATCCCGGAGAACGTGAACACTGAAGCTTTCTTT. This codes for CASIPENVNTEAFF.

CDR3 sequence reads: CASSLARWQGSHEQFF. CDR3 DNA sequence: TGTGCCAGCAGCTTAGCGCGGTGGCAGGGGAGTCATGAGCAGTTCTTC. The chain links TRBV7-2 to TRBJ2-1; D possibly corresponds to TRBD1 (6 bases). V was cut by 0 bases and J by 8 bases, with 17 bases left in between. The V gene's germline CDR1 is SGHTA and CDR2 FQGNSA. The length of the CDR3 is 16 residues.

There are many counts of this clonotype. The chain employs TRBV9 and TRBJ2-1; weak D call: TRBD1 (5 bases). CDR3 length: 15 amino acids. Germline-derived CDR1 and CDR2 are SGDLS and YYNGEE. V lost 4 bases to trimming and J lost 4 bases, with 15 bases between them. The CDR3 here is CASSSNQGRYNEQFF. CDR3 bases: TGTGCCAGCAGCTCCAATCAGGGTCGATACAATGAGCAGTTCTTC. Combining the CDR3 with reference TRBV9 and TRBJ2-1 gives the whole variable domain DSGVTQTPKHLITATGQRVTLRCSPRSGDLSVYWYQQSLDQGLQFLIQYYNGEERAKGNILERFSAQQFPDLHSELNLSSLELGDSALYFCASSSNQGRYNEQFFGPGTRLTVL.

The chain carries TRBV4-1 and TRBJ2-7; 13 bases agree with TRBD2. Germline V CDR1 and CDR2: MGHRA, YSYEKL. This CDR3 is 16 amino acids long. V gave up 2 bases and J gave up 2 bases; unmatched junction bases: 3. The CDR3 spells CASSQPTSGGAYEQYF. In DNA, the CDR3 is TGCGCCAGCAGCCAACCAACTAGCGGGGGGGCCTACGAGCAGTACTTC.

On this clonotype: In this CDR3 the conserved last residue, phenylalanine or tryptophan, is missing, so a read error is likely. The chain links TRBV12-3 or TRBV12-4 to TRBJ2-7; the D is unclear. The CDR3 contains 12 residues. V lost 1 base and J lost 4, with 5 bases in between. Written as DNA, the CDR3 is TGTGCCAGCAGTTTAGAGCGTTACGAGCAGTACTGC. The encoded protein is CASSLERYEQYC.

This chain connects TRBV3-1 to TRBJ1-1, with a weak D call TRBD1 (5 bases). Looked up from germline, CDR1 is LGHDT and CDR2 is YNNKEL (reference sequence). The CDR3 contains 14 residues. Between the trimmed V and J ends, which lost 4 bases and 4 bases, there was a span of 13 bases. As DNA, the CDR3 is TGTGCCAGCAGCCCCCGGGGGAAGGGCACTGAAGCTTTCTTT. Protein: CASSPRGKGTEAFF. The full variable domain, its missing parts supplied by reference TRBV3-1 and TRBJ1-1, is DTAVSQTPKYLVTQMGNDKSIKCEQNLGHDTMYWYKQDSKKFLKIMFSYNNKELIINETVPNRFSPKSPDKAHLNLHINSLELGDSAVYFCASSPRGKGTEAFFGQGTRLTVV.

This clonotype was recorded a few times. The genes are TRBV28 and TRBJ1-6; TRBD1 matches at 7 bases. Trimming took 3 bases from V and 6 from J; bases not matched to a gene: 8. This CDR3 spans 16 amino acids. The germline gives CDR1 MDHEN, CDR2 SYDVKM. CDR3 in DNA: TGTGCCAGCAGTTTGGGAGGGGGCCTTGGTAATTCACCCCTCCACTTT. Translated: CASSLGGGLGNSPLHF.

This chain links TRBV27 with TRBJ1-4; 8 bases line up with TRBD1. Trimming took 8 bases from V and 4 from J; bases not matched to a gene: 18. The CDR3 length is 18 residues. Germline values: CDR1 MNHEY, CDR2 SMNVEV (reference sequence). CDR3 DNA: TGTGCCAGCGGCGACGAGGGGACAGGATTATTAATTAATGAAAAACTGTTTTTT. This encodes CASGDEGTGLLINEKLFF.

The V and J genes are TRBV28 and TRBJ2-7; D unresolved. CDR1 MDHEN and CDR2 SYDVKM come from the germline V gene. V lost 5 bases to trimming and J lost 3 bases, with 11 bases between them. The CDR3 spans 13 residues. The CDR3 nucleotides read TGTGCCAGCAGTATTAACCACAGCTACGAGCAGTACTTC. It is translated as CASSINHSYEQYF.

Many counts were recorded for this clonotype. This chain links TRBV5-5 with TRBJ1-5, with D hard to call. Germline V lookup: CDR1 SGHKS, CDR2 YYEKEE (reference sequence). Trimming shortened V by 3 bases and J by 0 bases, and 10 bases separated the two germline ends. The CDR3 spans 15 residues. Here the CDR3 reads CASSSTTNSNQPQHF. The CDR3 nucleotides read TGTGCCAGCAGCTCAACGACCAATAGCAATCAGCCCCAGCATTTT.

Concerning this clonotype itself: Compared with germline, one end of the junction differs, possibly owing to a read error. V usage is TRBV7-9 and J usage is TRBJ2-3; no definite D call. The CDR3 length is 12 residues. CDR1 is SEHNR and CDR2 is FQNEAQ in the germline V gene (reference sequence). CDR3 bases: TGTACCAGCAGCTCCGACACAGATACGCAGTATTTT. It codes for CTSSSDTDTQYF.

This clonotype occurred a few times. This chain links TRBV7-2 with TRBJ1-5; 8 bases map to TRBD1. From germline, CDR1 is SGHTA and CDR2 FQGNSA. V trimming: 5 bases; J trimming: 1 base; junction bases outside the gene matches: 10. This CDR3 region has 17 residues. CDR3 DNA: TGTGCCAGCAGCACACCCCAGGGGGCGGCGAGCAATCAGCCCCAGCATTTT. Translating it yields CASSTPQGAASNQPQHF.

This clonotype was seen ten or more times. The chain has TRBV6-4 and TRBJ2-1; maybe TRBD1 (5 bases). Deletions cut 5 bases from V and 7 bases from J, with 15 bases between. The CDR3 is 14 amino acids. CDR1 MRHNA and CDR2 SNTAGT come from the germline V gene. Written as DNA, the CDR3 is TGTGCCAGCAGTCTAGACAGCGACCGGAATGAGCAGTTCTTC. Amino acids: CASSLDSDRNEQFF.

About this clonotype itself: A read error may be the cause here, since a much bigger clone is one base away. The chain couples TRBV29-1 to TRBJ2-4; D possibly corresponds to TRBD1 (5 bases). Gene TRBJ2-7 matches the end of the DNA better, so the J call may be wrong. CDR1 is SQVTM, CDR2 ANQGSEA, per germline. The CDR3 sequence is 14 residues long. CDR3 residues: CSVVRGANLGEQYF. CDR3 sequence (DNA): TGCAGCGTTGTAAGGGGCGCAAATTTGGGCGAGCAGTACTTC.

Turning to this clonotype: This could be a read error, since a much larger clone is one nucleotide away. This sequence joins TRBV6-5 and TRBJ2-1; weak D call: TRBD1 (6 bases). This CDR3 comprises 13 residues. Trimming shortened V by 2 bases and J by 10 bases, and 12 bases separated the two germline ends. Germline V gives CDR1 MNHEY, CDR2 SVGAGI. CDR3 loop: CASSYGQPYEQFF. As DNA, the CDR3 is TGTGCCAGCAGTTACGGACAGCCCTACGAGCAGTTCTTC.

This chain uses TRBV20-1 with TRBJ1-5, with 12 nucleotides matching TRBD1. Germline V lookup: CDR1 DFQATT, CDR2 SNEGSKA (reference sequence). The J segment lost 1 base and the V segment lost 5 bases, leaving 6 bases of the junction unmatched. CDR3 length: 16 residues. CDR3 sequence: CSAHGTGGRSNQPQHF. CDR3 nucleotide sequence: TGCAGTGCTCATGGGACAGGGGGCCGGAGCAATCAGCCCCAGCATTTT.

In its sample, this clonotype was seen once. Just one base apart from a much larger clone, this may be a read error. The gene calls are TRBV7-9 and TRBJ2-4; D may be TRBD2 (7 bases). CDR1 is SEHNR, CDR2 FQNEAQ, per germline (reference sequence). V lost 5 bases, J lost 7 bases, and 12 bases lay in between. CDR3 length equals 13 residues. CDR3 sequence reads: CASSRGGENIQYF. The CDR3 nucleotides are TGTGCCAGCAGCAGGGGGGGGGAGAACATTCAGTACTTC.

With respect to this clonotype: One junction end does not reproduce the germline sequence, and a read error may be involved. The rearrangement links TRBV7-9 to TRBJ2-1; the D gene is possibly TRBD2 (6 bases). In germline, CDR1 is SEHNR, CDR2 FQNEAQ (reference sequence). The CDR3 length is 15 residues. As DNA, the CDR3 is TGTGCCAGCAGCCTAGCGTGGCTAGAGTTCAATGAGCAGTTCTTC. Translated: CASSLAWLEFNEQFF.

V is TRBV28 and J is TRBJ1-2, with a weak D call TRBD1 (6 bases). Germline loops: CDR1 MDHEN, CDR2 SYDVKM. The CDR3 has 15 residues. V gave up 2 bases and J gave up 7 bases, with 17 bases separating them. Here the CDR3 reads CASSLGPGRGGGYTF. CDR3 in DNA: TGTGCCAGCAGTTTAGGCCCCGGCAGGGGTGGTGGCTACACCTTC.

This clonotype was picked up many times. The rearrangement links TRBV29-1 to TRBJ2-7; D call uncertain. Germline V lookup: CDR1 SQVTM, CDR2 ANQGSEA. Trimming took off 3 bases at V and 5 bases at J, with 5 bases between the two ends. The CDR3 extends over 10 amino acids. In nucleotides, the CDR3 is TGCAGCGTTGAGGGCCACGAGCAGTACTTC. Its translation is CSVEGHEQYF.

A remark on this clonotype: One end of the junction does not line up with germline, which may come from a read error. The chain is built from TRBV20-1 and TRBJ2-6; D possibly corresponds to TRBD1 (5 bases). Germline values: CDR1 DFQATT, CDR2 SNEGSKA (reference sequence). This CDR3 contains 15 residues. The CDR3 region is CSARDRGSGANVRTF. The CDR3 DNA sequence: TGCAGTGCTAGAGATAGGGGTTCTGGGGCCAACGTCCGGACTTTC.